This TCR beta chain was captured in a study of graft-versus-host responses after intestinal transplantation. Whole-study context: Grafts that recipients had were multivisceral, liver-intestinal, or isolated intestinal transplants.

CDR3 length: 15 amino acids. Looked up from germline, CDR1 is SGHRS and CDR2 is YFSETQ. V lost 3 bases and J lost 2, with 13 bases in between. With regard to this clone: The antigen is not known.

Study-wide points: Subjects displaying graft-donor T cell macrochimerism possessed elevated graft-versus-host to host-versus-graft clonal ratios inside allografts.

Method: immunoSEQ multiplex PCR; TCRdb's copy keeps in-frame clones and lacks some. Among around 100,000 clones, roughly 87% were seen once, and the ten largest hold about 0.93%. The rearrangement links TRBV5-1 to TRBJ2-3, with D unclear. This sample comprised unstimulated CD4+ T cells sorted from spleen or lymph node cells, obtained before transplant. The receptor was isolated from a human donor who was the organ donor for an intestinal transplant. The CDR3 loop reads CASSSGHGITDTQYF. CDR3 DNA: TGCGCCAGCAGCTCCGGTCACGGAATCACAGATACGCAGTATTTT.